The 30 T cell receptor beta chains below come from one sample, sequenced in a study of cytomegalovirus exposure and HLA in healthy donors (dated by TCRdb to the late 2010s). Library construction relied on the immunoSEQ multiplex PCR assay. For the multiplex PCR, a mixture combining 60 forward primers for TCR Vbeta segments and 13 reverse primers for TCR Jbeta segments was used. The clones in this table, taken by TCRdb from immuneACCESS, are in-frame only. Not every clone is retained; where verified, under half of the shortfall comes from an unresolved V gene, and the cause of the rest is unknown. This sample lists over 60,000 clones; about three quarters were detected once. Just under 7.5% of the sample comes from the top ten. The sequencing sample was made of PBMCs. The receptor source for this set is a woman aged 25 to 39 in good health and CMV-seropositive.

The V call is TRBV18, the J call TRBJ1-1, with TRBD1 matching 8 bases. In germline, CDR1 is KGHSH, CDR2 LQKENI. With 6 bases clipped from V and 1 base from J, the junction kept 4 bases outside the gene matches. CDR3 length equals 14 residues. The CDR3 region has the DNA TGTGCCAGCTCCCTCGGACAGGGGAACACTGAAGCTTTCTTT. It codes for CASSLGQGNTEAFF.

This clone was seen once. The chain carries TRBV11-2 and TRBJ1-1; D may be TRBD1 (5 bases). The ends were cut back, 5 bases at V and 4 bases at J, with 17 bases in the middle. Germline values: CDR1 SGHAT, CDR2 FQNNGV. The CDR3 covers 15 residues. The CDR3, as DNA: TGTGCCAGCAGCGGAGCGAACAGGTTTCCCACTGAAGCTTTCTTT. Translating gives CASSGANRFPTEAFF.

The chain carries TRBV6-1 and TRBJ1-1; 8 bases match TRBD1. Unmatched junction bases numbered 6, after V lost 6 bases and J lost 6 bases. CDR1 and CDR2 (germline): MNHNS, SASEGT. The length of the CDR3 is 13 residues. The CDR3 bases are TGTGCCAGCAGAGATTTGGACAGGGCTGAAGCTTTCTTT. Protein product: CASRDLDRAEAFF.

The chain links TRBV27 to TRBJ2-1, with 7 bases matching TRBD1. CDR3 length equals 16 residues. Germline CDR1 reads MNHEY; CDR2 reads SMNVEV (reference sequence). The V segment lost 4 bases and the J segment 5 bases; nucleotides outside the gene matches: 11. The CDR3, as DNA: TGTGCCAGCAGTTCTCGCCCCGGGACAGCGCACAATGAGCAGTTCTTC. This sequence encodes CASSSRPGTAHNEQFF.

This chain connects TRBV4-3 to TRBJ2-7; 9 nucleotides line up with TRBD1. Germline V CDR1 and CDR2: LGHNA, YSLEER. V lost 3 bases to trimming and J lost 2 bases; unmatched junction nucleotides: 5. The CDR3 runs 15 residues. This chain's CDR3 is CASSQNRGPTYEQYF. The CDR3 DNA sequence: TGCGCCAGCAGCCAGAACAGGGGGCCCACCTACGAGCAGTACTTC.

The J gene is TRBJ2-1, the V gene TRBV29-1; the D is unclear. This CDR3 region has 11 residues. The ends were cut back, 2 bases at V and 4 bases at J, with 3 bases in the middle. Germline CDR1 SQVTM, CDR2 ANQGSEA. CDR3 coding DNA: TGCAGCGTTGAACAGTACAATGAGCAGTTCTTC. Encoded protein: CSVEQYNEQFF.

CDR3 coding DNA: TGCAGCGTTCACCAGAGTAGCGACGAGCAGTACTTC. The encoded protein is CSVHQSSDEQYF. The V call is TRBV29-1, the J call TRBJ2-7; D is perhaps TRBD2 (5 bases). Germline CDR1 and CDR2: SQVTM and ANQGSEA. The CDR3 runs 12 residues. Trimming removed 5 bases from V and 5 bases from J, with 13 bases in between.

The CDR3 DNA sequence: TGTGCCAGCAGTTTCGGGACAGGGAACACTGAAGCTTTCTTT. Amino acid sequence: CASSFGTGNTEAFF. The V call is TRBV27, the J call TRBJ1-1; TRBD1 matches 8 bases. The CDR3 extends over 14 amino acids. CDR1 is MNHEY and CDR2 is SMNVEV in the germline V gene (reference sequence). V shed 3 bases, J shed 1 base, and the junction held 1 base outside the gene matches.

This sequence joins TRBV5-4 and TRBJ2-1, with 9 bases identical to TRBD1. This CDR3 is built from 15 residues. Unmatched junction bases numbered 4, after V lost 0 bases and J lost 6 bases. The germline gives CDR1 SGHNT, CDR2 YYREEE (reference sequence). The CDR3 nucleotides are TGTGCCAGCAGCTTGGTGGGACAGGGCCTCAATGAGCAGTTCTTC. It yields the protein CASSLVGQGLNEQFF.

CDR3 residues: CASSFQAGLRGNNEQFF. In DNA form, the CDR3 reads TGTGCCAGCAGCTTTCAGGCGGGACTTAGGGGAAACAATGAGCAGTTCTTC. The V gene is TRBV7-2, the J gene TRBJ2-1, with a weak D call TRBD2 (6 bases). Between the trimmed V and J ends, which lost 3 bases and 5 bases, there was a span of 20 bases. CDR3 size: 17 residues. Per germline, CDR1 SGHTA and CDR2 FQGNSA. The full variable domain, completed using reference TRBV7-2 and TRBJ2-1, is GAGVSQSPSNKVTEKGKDVELRCDPISGHTALYWYRQSLGQGLEFLIYFQGNSAPDKSGLPSDRFSAERTGGSVSTLTIQRTQQEDSAVYLCASSFQAGLRGNNEQFFGPGTRLTVL.

The chain combines TRBV27 with TRBJ2-7; D perhaps matches TRBD2 (6 bases). V lost 5 bases and J lost 5, with 16 bases in between. Germline V gene sequence: CDR1 MNHEY, CDR2 SMNVEV (reference sequence). CDR3 size: 14 residues. The CDR3 bases are TGTGCCAGCAGTCCGAGACTAGTTTCCGACGAGCAGTACTTC. Protein sequence: CASSPRLVSDEQYF.

This clone was counted a few times. The rearrangement links TRBV18 to TRBJ2-3; TRBD2 aligns across 12 bases. V shed 3 bases, J shed 6 bases, and the junction held 1 base outside the gene matches. This CDR3 is built from 14 residues. Germline V gene data show CDR1 as KGHSH and CDR2 as LQKENI. The CDR3 is CASSPLAGGDTQYF. CDR3 nucleotide sequence: TGTGCCAGCTCACCCCTAGCGGGAGGGGATACGCAGTATTTT. Looking up the rest from reference TRBV18 and TRBJ2-3 gives the full variable domain: NAGVMQNPRHLVRRRGQEARLRCSPMKGHSHVYWYRQLPEEGLKFMVYLQKENIIDESGMPKERFSAEFPKEGPSILRIQQVVRGDSAAYFCASSPLAGGDTQYFGPGTRLTVL.

The gene calls are TRBV7-3 and TRBJ2-3; D call uncertain. Germline lookup yields CDR1 SGHTA and CDR2 FQGTGA. V lost 5 bases and J 6 bases, leaving 9 bases between the germline ends. The CDR3 runs 12 residues. The CDR3 region is CASSPNRDTQYF. In DNA form, the CDR3 reads TGTGCCAGCAGCCCAAATCGGGATACGCAGTATTTT.

The genes are TRBV27 and TRBJ1-5; TRBD1 matches 11 bases. Germline CDR1 and CDR2: MNHEY and SMNVEV (reference sequence). The CDR3 is 20 residues long. V was clipped by 5 bases and J by 0 bases; unmatched bases: 15. CDR3 loop: CASSAWTGGIGGYSNQPQHF. The CDR3 DNA reads TGTGCCAGCAGTGCCTGGACAGGGGGCATAGGGGGATATAGCAATCAGCCCCAGCATTTT.

The chain links TRBV6-5 to TRBJ1-1, with no clear D. The CDR3 has 14 residues. With 7 bases removed from V and 1 base from J, the gap between germline ends came to 13 bases. The V gene's germline CDR1 is MNHEY and CDR2 SVGAGI. The CDR3 DNA sequence: TGTGCCAGCAACCGACTTTTTTCGAACACTGAAGCTTTCTTT. Protein product: CASNRLFSNTEAFF.

This chain links TRBV28 with TRBJ1-1; the match to TRBD1 covers 8 bases. This CDR3 region has 14 residues. Trimming took 5 bases from V and 1 from J; bases not matched to a gene: 3. Looked up from germline, CDR1 is MDHEN and CDR2 is SYDVKM. Written as DNA, the CDR3 is TGTGCCAGCAGTCTACAGGGGGGGAACACTGAAGCTTTCTTT. Encoded protein: CASSLQGGNTEAFF.

The chain couples TRBV9 to TRBJ1-2, with a possible D match to TRBD1 (5 bases). V shed 4 bases and J shed 2 bases, with 12 bases lying between them. Germline loops: CDR1 SGDLS, CDR2 YYNGEE. This CDR3 comprises 14 residues. CDR3 in amino acids: CASSPRGENYGYTF. The CDR3 DNA follows: TGTGCCAGCAGCCCCCGGGGGGAAAACTATGGCTACACCTTC.

For the CDR3, the DNA is TGTGCCAGCAGCTTGCGGGAGAGGGGCTCCTACGAGCAGTACTTC. Translated, it gives CASSLRERGSYEQYF. The chain uses TRBV11-1 and TRBJ2-7, with 7 bases aligning to TRBD2. In germline, CDR1 is SGHAT, CDR2 FQDESV (reference sequence). This CDR3 is built from 15 residues. The V segment lost 3 bases and the J segment 0 bases; nucleotides outside the gene matches: 5.

The genes are TRBV7-2 and TRBJ1-5; 10 bases fit TRBD1. After removal of 6 bases from V and 4 bases from J, the junction contained 6 bases not matched to a gene. Looked up from germline, CDR1 is SGHTA and CDR2 is FQGNSA. The CDR3 is made up of 15 amino acids. This CDR3 reads CASRDRGQGNQPQHF. CDR3 nucleotides: TGTGCCAGCAGAGACCGGGGACAGGGGAATCAGCCCCAGCATTTT.

The J gene is TRBJ1-2, the V gene TRBV19; D not certain. The V gene's germline CDR1 is LNHDA and CDR2 SQIVND (reference sequence). CDR3 length equals 13 residues. Trimming removed 4 bases at V and 6 bases at J, with 12 bases between. CDR3 in DNA: TGTGCCAGTAGTAGGCTGGACGGGGATGGCTACACCTTC. It translates to CASSRLDGDGYTF. The whole variable domain, filled in from reference TRBV19 and TRBJ1-2, reads DGGITQSPKYLFRKEGQNVTLSCEQNLNHDAMYWYRQDPGQGLRLIYYSQIVNDFQKGDIAEGYSVSREKKESFPLTVTSAQKNPTAFYLCASSRLDGDGYTFGSGTRLTVV.

This clone was picked up a small number of times. The chain combines TRBV4-3 with TRBJ1-2; D not resolved. This CDR3 spans 13 amino acids. Germline CDR1 LGHNA, CDR2 YSLEER. V dropped 4 bases and J dropped 8 bases, with 14 bases sitting between them. The CDR3: CASSRTQEGGYTF. In DNA, the CDR3 is TGCGCCAGCAGCCGTACCCAAGAGGGCGGCTACACCTTC.

This chain uses TRBV5-1 with TRBJ2-2; 12 nucleotides align to TRBD2. CDR3 length: 15 amino acids. The germline V gene has CDR1 SGHRS and CDR2 YFSETQ. J gave up 4 bases and V 6 bases, and 4 bases lay outside the gene matches. CDR3 coding DNA: TGCGCCAGCACACCGACTAGCGGGAGCACCGGGGAGCTGTTTTTT. It codes for CASTPTSGSTGELFF.

This chain connects TRBV9 to TRBJ2-7, with 8 bases that match TRBD1. Germline V CDR1 and CDR2: SGDLS, YYNGEE. Losses at the gene ends were 2 bases for V and 1 base for J; bases not matched to a gene: 5. The CDR3 is 15 amino acids. CDR3 in DNA: TGTGCCAGCAGCGTTGGAGGGACAGGATCCTACGAGCAGTACTTC. Its protein is CASSVGGTGSYEQYF.

This clone has more than one count but fewer than ten. This chain connects TRBV5-6 to TRBJ2-3; 7 nucleotides line up with TRBD2. This CDR3 is 14 amino acids long. The V gene's germline CDR1 is SGHDT and CDR2 YYEEEE. The V and J ends lost 3 bases and 5 bases, in that order; junction bases with no gene match: 6. DNA for the CDR3: TGTGCCAGCAGCTCCCGGGTAGCGGGAGATACGCAGTATTTT. Its protein is CASSSRVAGDTQYF.

This chain links TRBV4-1 with TRBJ2-7, with 11 bases fitting TRBD2. The CDR3 spans 15 residues. CDR1 is MGHRA and CDR2 is YSYEKL in the germline V gene. V shed 2 bases and J 9 bases; nucleotides not matched to a gene: 9. CDR3 DNA sequence: TGCGCCAGCAGCCAACTACTAGCGGGAGAGGTGGTGCAGTACTTC. It is translated as CASSQLLAGEVVQYF.

The chain is built from TRBV13 and TRBJ2-2; TRBD2 matches 7 bases. This CDR3 is built from 15 residues. CDR1 is PRHDT and CDR2 is FYEKMQ in the germline V gene (reference sequence). V lost 4 bases to trimming and J lost 0 bases; unmatched junction nucleotides: 2. Here the CDR3 DNA reads TGTGCCAGCAGCTCGGGACTACCGAACACCGGGGAGCTGTTTTTT. This gives the protein CASSSGLPNTGELFF.

This chain links TRBV9 with TRBJ2-1, with D possibly TRBD2 on 7 matching bases. Germline loops: CDR1 SGDLS, CDR2 YYNGEE. This CDR3 is built from 15 residues. V gave up 4 bases and J gave up 3 bases, with 14 bases separating them. CDR3 region: CASSSRGGNYNEQFF. In nucleotides, the CDR3 is TGTGCCAGCAGCTCGAGGGGGGGTAACTACAATGAGCAGTTCTTC.

This clone was seen a single time. The V call is TRBV7-3, the J call TRBJ1-2; tentative D call: TRBD1 (6 bases). Germline V gene sequence: CDR1 SGHTA, CDR2 FQGTGA. Trimming left V 3 bases short and J 3 bases short, with 14 bases between. The CDR3 is 15 residues long. CDR3 region: CASSFGSRGDYGYTF. The CDR3 bases are TGTGCCAGCAGCTTCGGGTCCAGGGGAGACTATGGCTACACCTTC.

This clone was counted ten times or more. The chain is built from TRBV30 and TRBJ1-1; D not resolved. In germline, CDR1 is GTSNPN, CDR2 SVGIG (reference sequence). The CDR3 loop spans 13 amino acids. V lost 7 bases to trimming and J lost 1 base, with 13 bases between them. CDR3 amino acids: CASSGVANTEAFF. The CDR3 DNA reads as TGTGCCTCATCGGGTGTAGCGAACACTGAAGCTTTCTTT.

The sample holds one count of this clone. The chain combines TRBV29-1 with TRBJ2-2; D perhaps matches TRBD2 (6 bases). This CDR3 is built from 14 residues. V was cut by 0 bases and J by 7 bases, with 12 bases left in between. CDR1 is SQVTM, CDR2 ANQGSEA, per germline. The CDR3 DNA reads TGCAGCGTTGAAGACATGCGGGACGGCGGGGAGCTGTTTTTT. Its protein is CSVEDMRDGGELFF.